This entry is about one TCR beta chain. As yet, its antigen is unknown. The data stem from a study of cytomegalovirus exposure and HLA in healthy donors. Study-wide results and caveats: There were a few CMV-associated chains whose specificity for CMV antigens was confirmed in vitro. A classifier reportedly called cytomegalovirus status with high sensitivity and specificity. Cytomegalovirus association was assigned to approximately 160 TCR beta chains. Subsequent analysis of the 110 or so validation repertoires found a tendency for first-cohort TCR clusters to co-occur.

Germline CDR1 and CDR2: SNHLY and FYNNEI. V gave up 10 bases and J gave up 1 base, with 13 bases separating them. The CDR3 has 13 amino acids. The table came from immunoSEQ multiplex PCR; TCRdb's copy has only in-frame clones and leaves some out. Of 250,000 or so clones in the sample, about 87% were seen once. The sequence derives from a man younger than 35 in good health and CMV-seronegative. The sample was PBMCs. V gene TRBV2 combines with J gene TRBJ1-1; the D gene is possibly TRBD1 (6 bases). The chain's CDR3 is CATQGLRNTEAFF. DNA of the CDR3: TGTGCCACCCAGGGGTTACGGAACACTGAAGCTTTCTTT.